Detailed here is one TCR beta chain. Just one base apart from a much larger clone, this may be a read error. No treatment had been given to any patient before thyroid surgery. This sample was taken from a study of metastatic and nonmetastatic thyroid tumors. Study information: Thyroid patients, malignant and benign, had repertoires compared across blood and tumor or nodule tissue.

CDR1 SQVTM and CDR2 ANQGSEA come from the germline V gene. The CDR3 consists of 18 residues. With V trimmed by 6 bases and J by 8 bases, 23 bases remained unmatched. TCRdb re-called the PCR reads through MiXCR. The sample contains roughly 70,000 clones, about 17% of which appear only once. The rearrangement uses TRBV29-1 and TRBJ2-1, with 9 bases aligning to TRBD2. The sample was blood. The sequence derives from a female donor with papillary thyroid cancer or a benign thyroid nodule (not recorded which). Some clones in this sample may be carry-over from other donors' samples. In DNA, the CDR3 is TGCAGCGTGGAAACGAAATTAGTAGTAGCGGGAGTTAGCGATGAGCAGTTCTTC. The encoded protein is CSVETKLVVAGVSDEQFF.